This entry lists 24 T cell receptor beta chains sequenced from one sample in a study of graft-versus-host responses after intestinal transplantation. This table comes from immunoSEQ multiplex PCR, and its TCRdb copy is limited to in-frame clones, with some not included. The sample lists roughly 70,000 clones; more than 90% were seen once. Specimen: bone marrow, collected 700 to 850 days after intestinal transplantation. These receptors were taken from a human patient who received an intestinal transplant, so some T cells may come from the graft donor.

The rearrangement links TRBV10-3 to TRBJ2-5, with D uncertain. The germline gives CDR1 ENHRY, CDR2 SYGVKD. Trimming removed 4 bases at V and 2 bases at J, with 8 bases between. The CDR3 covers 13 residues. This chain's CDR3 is CAISAQRQETQYF. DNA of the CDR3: TGTGCCATCAGTGCGCAGAGACAAGAGACCCAGTACTTC.

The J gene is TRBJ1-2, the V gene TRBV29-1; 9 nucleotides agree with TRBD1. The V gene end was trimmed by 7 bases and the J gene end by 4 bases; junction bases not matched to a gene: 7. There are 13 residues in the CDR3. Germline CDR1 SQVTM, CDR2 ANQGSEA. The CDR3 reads CSAPGQGSYGYTF. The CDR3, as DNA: TGCAGCGCACCGGGACAGGGTTCCTATGGCTACACCTTC. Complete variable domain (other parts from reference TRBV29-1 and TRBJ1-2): SAVISQKPSRDICQRGTSLTIQCQVDSQVTMMFWYRQQPGQSLTLIATANQGSEATYESGFVIDKFPISRPNLTFSTLTVSNMSPEDSSIYLCSAPGQGSYGYTFGSGTRLTVV.

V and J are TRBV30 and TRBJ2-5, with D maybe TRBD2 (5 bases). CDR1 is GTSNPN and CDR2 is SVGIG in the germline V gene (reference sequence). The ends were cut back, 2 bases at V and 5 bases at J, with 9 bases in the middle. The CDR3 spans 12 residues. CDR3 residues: CAWSRWEETQYF. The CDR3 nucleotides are TGTGCCTGGAGTAGGTGGGAGGAGACCCAGTACTTC.

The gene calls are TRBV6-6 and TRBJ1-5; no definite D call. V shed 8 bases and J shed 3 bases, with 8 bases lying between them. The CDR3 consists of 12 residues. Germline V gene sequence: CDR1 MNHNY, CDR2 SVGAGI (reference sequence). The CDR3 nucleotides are TGTGCCAGCGCGAGGGCCAATCAGCCCCAGCATTTT. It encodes CASARANQPQHF.

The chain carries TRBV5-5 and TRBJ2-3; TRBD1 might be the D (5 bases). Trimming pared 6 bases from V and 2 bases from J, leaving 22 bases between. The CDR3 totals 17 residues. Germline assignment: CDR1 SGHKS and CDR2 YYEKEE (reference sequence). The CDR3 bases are TGTGCCAGCACCCTCCCCAGTGGGGCAGGGCACACAGATACGCAGTATTTT. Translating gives CASTLPSGAGHTDTQYF.

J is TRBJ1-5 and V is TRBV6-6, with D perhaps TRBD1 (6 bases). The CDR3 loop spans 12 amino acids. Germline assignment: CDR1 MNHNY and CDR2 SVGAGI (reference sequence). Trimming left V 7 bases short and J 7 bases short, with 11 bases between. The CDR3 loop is CASNGTCQPQHF. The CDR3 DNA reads TGTGCCAGCAATGGGACATGCCAGCCCCAGCATTTT.

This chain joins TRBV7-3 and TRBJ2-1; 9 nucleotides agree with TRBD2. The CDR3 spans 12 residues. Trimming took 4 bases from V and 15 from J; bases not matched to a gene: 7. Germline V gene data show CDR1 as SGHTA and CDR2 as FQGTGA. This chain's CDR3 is CASSSPGLAWFF. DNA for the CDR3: TGTGCCAGCAGCTCACCGGGACTAGCTTGGTTCTTC.

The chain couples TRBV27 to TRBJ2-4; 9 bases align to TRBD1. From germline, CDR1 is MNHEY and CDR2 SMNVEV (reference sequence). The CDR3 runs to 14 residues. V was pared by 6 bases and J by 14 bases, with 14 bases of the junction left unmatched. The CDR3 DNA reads TGTGCCAGCAGCCGGAAAGTCGGGACAGGGAGGGAGTACTTC. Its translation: CASSRKVGTGREYF.

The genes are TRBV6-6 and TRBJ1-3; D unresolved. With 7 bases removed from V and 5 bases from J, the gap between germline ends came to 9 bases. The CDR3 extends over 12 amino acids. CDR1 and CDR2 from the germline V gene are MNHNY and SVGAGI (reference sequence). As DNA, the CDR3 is TGTGCCAGCACCGAGTACAGAAACACCATATATTTT. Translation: CASTEYRNTIYF.

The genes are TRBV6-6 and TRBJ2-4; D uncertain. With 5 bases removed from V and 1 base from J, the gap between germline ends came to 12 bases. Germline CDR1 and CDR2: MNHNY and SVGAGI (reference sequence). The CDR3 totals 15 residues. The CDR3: CASSKSREAKNIQYF. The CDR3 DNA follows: TGTGCCAGCAGTAAAAGCCGTGAGGCCAAAAACATTCAGTACTTC.

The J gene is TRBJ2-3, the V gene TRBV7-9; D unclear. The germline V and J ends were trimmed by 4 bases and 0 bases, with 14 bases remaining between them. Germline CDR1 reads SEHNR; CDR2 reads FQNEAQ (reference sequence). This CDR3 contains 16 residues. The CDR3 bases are TGTGCCAGCAGCTACACAGACTCGCTCAGCACAGATACGCAGTATTTT. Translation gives CASSYTDSLSTDTQYF.

As DNA, the CDR3 is TGTGCCAGCAGCGTCAGAAACAGGGGTCGCACTGAAGCTTTCTTT. This sequence encodes CASSVRNRGRTEAFF. The rearrangement joins TRBV11-2 to TRBJ1-1; 7 nucleotides match TRBD1. V was pared by 5 bases and J by 4 bases, with 10 bases of the junction left unmatched. CDR1 and CDR2 from the germline V gene are SGHAT and FQNNGV. The CDR3 extends over 15 amino acids.

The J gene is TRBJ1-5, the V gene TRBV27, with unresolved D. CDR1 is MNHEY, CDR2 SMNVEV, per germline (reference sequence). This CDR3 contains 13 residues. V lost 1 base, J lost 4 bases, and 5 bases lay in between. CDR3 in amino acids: CASSLLPNQPQHF. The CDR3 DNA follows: TGTGCCAGCAGTTTATTGCCAAATCAGCCCCAGCATTTT.

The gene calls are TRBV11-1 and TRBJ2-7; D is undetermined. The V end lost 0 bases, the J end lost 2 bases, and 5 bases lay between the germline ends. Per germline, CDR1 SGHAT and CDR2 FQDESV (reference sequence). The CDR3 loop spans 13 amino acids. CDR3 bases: TGTGCCAGCAGCTTAGCCCGGACCTACGAGCAGTACTTC. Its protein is CASSLARTYEQYF.

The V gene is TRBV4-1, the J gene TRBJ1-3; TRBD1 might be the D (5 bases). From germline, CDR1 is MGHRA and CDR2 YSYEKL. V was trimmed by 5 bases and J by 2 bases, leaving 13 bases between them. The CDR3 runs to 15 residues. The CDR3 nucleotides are TGCGCCAGCAGCTCCAGGGTGAGCCCTGGAAACACCATATATTTT. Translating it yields CASSSRVSPGNTIYF.

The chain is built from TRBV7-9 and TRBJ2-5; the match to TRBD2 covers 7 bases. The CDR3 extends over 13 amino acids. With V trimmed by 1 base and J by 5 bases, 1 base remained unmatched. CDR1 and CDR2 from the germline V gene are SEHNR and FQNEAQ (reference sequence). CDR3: CASSLGTRETQYF. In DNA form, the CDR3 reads TGTGCCAGCAGCTTAGGGACTAGGGAGACCCAGTACTTC.

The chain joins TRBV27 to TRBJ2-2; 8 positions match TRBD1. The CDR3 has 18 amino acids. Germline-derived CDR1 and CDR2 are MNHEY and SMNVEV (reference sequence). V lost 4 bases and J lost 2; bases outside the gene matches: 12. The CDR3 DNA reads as TGTGCCAGCAGTTCCGTTGGCGGGACAGGTTTTAACACCGGGGAGCTGTTTTTT. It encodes CASSSVGGTGFNTGELFF.

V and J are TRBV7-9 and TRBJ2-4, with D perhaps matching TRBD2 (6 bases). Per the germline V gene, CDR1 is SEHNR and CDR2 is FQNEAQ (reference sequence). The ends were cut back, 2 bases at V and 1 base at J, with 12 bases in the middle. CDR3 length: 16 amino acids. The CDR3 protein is CASSLSRGAAKNIQYF. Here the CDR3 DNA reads TGTGCCAGCAGCTTATCGCGGGGAGCGGCCAAAAACATTCAGTACTTC.

This chain's CDR3 is CASSGQLYGYTF. Here the CDR3 DNA reads TGTGCCAGCTCGGGACAGCTCTATGGCTACACCTTC. The gene calls are TRBV11-2 and TRBJ1-2, with 7 bases aligning to TRBD1. This CDR3 comprises 12 residues. The junction had 4 bases not matched to a gene; V was cut back by 8 bases and J by 4 bases. Germline CDR1 reads SGHAT; CDR2 reads FQNNGV.

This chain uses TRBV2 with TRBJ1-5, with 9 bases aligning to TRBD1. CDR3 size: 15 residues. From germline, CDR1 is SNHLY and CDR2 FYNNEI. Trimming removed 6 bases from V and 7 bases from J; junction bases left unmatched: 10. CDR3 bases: TGTGCCAGCAGCCTCGGGGACAGGGTGGCCCAGCCCCAGCATTTT. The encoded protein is CASSLGDRVAQPQHF. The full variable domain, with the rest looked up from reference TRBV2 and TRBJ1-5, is EPEVTQTPSHQVTQMGQEVILRCVPISNHLYFYWYRQILGQKVEFLVSFYNNEISEKSEIFDDQFSVERPDGSNFTLKIRSTKLEDSAMYFCASSLGDRVAQPQHFGDGTRLSIL.

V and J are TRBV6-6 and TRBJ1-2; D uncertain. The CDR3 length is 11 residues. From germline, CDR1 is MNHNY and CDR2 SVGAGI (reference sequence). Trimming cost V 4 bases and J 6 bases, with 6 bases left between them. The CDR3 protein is CASSWPDGYTF. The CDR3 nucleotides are TGTGCCAGCAGTTGGCCTGATGGCTACACCTTC.

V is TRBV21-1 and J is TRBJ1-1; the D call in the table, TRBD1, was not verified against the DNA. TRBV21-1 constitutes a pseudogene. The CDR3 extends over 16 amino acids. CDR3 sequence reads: CASSKPRDRGRTEAFF. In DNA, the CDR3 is TGTGCCAGCAGCAAACCCCGGGACAGGGGGCGTACTGAAGCTTTCTTT.

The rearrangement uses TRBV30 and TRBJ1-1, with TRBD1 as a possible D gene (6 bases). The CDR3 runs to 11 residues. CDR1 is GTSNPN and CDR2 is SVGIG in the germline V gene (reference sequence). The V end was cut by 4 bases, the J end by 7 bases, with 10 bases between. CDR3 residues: CAWNRANEAFF. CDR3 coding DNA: TGTGCCTGGAACAGGGCTAATGAAGCTTTCTTT.

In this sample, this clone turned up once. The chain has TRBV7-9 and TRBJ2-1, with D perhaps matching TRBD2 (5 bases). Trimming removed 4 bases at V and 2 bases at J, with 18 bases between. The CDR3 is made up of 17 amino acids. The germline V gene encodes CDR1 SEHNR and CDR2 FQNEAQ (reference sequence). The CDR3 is CASSSLLVDVTYNEQFF. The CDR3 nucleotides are TGTGCCAGCAGCTCGCTACTAGTTGACGTTACCTACAATGAGCAGTTCTTC.